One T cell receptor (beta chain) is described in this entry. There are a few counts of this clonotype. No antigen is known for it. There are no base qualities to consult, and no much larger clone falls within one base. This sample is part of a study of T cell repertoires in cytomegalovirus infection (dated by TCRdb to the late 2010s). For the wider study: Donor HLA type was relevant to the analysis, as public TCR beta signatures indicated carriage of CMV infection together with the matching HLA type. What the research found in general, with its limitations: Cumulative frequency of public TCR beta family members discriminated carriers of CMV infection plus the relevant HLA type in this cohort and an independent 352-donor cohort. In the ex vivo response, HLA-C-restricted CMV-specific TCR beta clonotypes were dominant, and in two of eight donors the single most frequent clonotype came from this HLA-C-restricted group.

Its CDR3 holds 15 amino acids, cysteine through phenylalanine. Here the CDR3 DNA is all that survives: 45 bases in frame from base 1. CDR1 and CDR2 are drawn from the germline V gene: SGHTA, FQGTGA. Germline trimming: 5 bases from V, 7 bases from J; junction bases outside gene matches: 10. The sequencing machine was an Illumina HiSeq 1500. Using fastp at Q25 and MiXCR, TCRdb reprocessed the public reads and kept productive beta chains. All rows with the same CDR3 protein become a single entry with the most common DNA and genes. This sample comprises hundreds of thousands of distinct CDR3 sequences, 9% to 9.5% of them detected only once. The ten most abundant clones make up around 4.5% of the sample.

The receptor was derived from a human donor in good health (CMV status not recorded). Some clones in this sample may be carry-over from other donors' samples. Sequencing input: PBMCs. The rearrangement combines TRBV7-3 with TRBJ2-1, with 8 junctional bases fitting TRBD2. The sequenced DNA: TGTGCCAGCAGCCAGACCGGGACTAGGGGGAATGAGCAGTTCTTC. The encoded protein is CASSQTGTRGNEQFF. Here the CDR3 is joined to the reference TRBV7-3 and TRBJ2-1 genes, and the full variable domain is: GAGVSQTPSNKVTEKGKYVELRCDPISGHTALYWYRQSLGQGPEFLIYFQGTGAADDSGLPNDRFFAVRPEGSVSTLKIQRTERGDSAVYLCASSQTGTRGNEQFFGPGTRLTVL.